One and the same sample provided the 9 T cell receptor beta chains below, sequenced in a study of blood T cell repertoires in COVID-19. The method was immunoSEQ multiplex PCR; TCRdb's version includes in-frame clones alone and lacks a portion of them. The sample consists of over 30,000 clones, around nine tenths of them appearing once. Input material: peripheral blood. These receptors were obtained from a man aged 70-80 years with active COVID-19.

The chain uses TRBV30 and TRBJ1-1; weak D call: TRBD1 (5 bases). The CDR3 has 13 amino acids. The germline CDR1 and CDR2 sequences are GTSNPN and SVGIG (reference sequence). The V gene lost 2 bases and the J gene lost 4 bases, with 11 bases spanning the gap. The CDR3 protein is CAWSRTWGTEAFF. For the CDR3, the DNA is TGTGCCTGGAGTCGGACATGGGGCACTGAAGCTTTCTTT. The full variable domain, rest sourced from reference TRBV30 and TRBJ1-1, is SQTIHQWPATLVQPVGSPLSLECTVEGTSNPNLYWYRQAAGRGLQLLFYSVGIGQISSEVPQNLSASRPQDRQFILSSKKLLLSDSGFYLCAWSRTWGTEAFFGQGTRLTVV.

The chain combines TRBV6-1 with TRBJ2-7; 8 bases match TRBD1. The V gene end was trimmed by 6 bases and the J gene end by 4 bases; junction bases not matched to a gene: 14. The CDR3 totals 16 residues. The germline V gene has CDR1 MNHNS and CDR2 SASEGT. CDR3 coding DNA: TGTGCCAGCAGCGAAACAGCCCGGGACAGGTGGTACGAGCAGTACTTC. Protein sequence: CASSETARDRWYEQYF.

This chain connects TRBV11-3 to TRBJ1-2; D is uncertain. Germline loops: CDR1 SGHNT, CDR2 YENEEA. V dropped 2 bases and J dropped 5 bases, with 12 bases sitting between them. CDR3 length equals 14 residues. The CDR3 DNA sequence: TGTGCCAGCAGCTTACCGCGGACTGGGTATGGCTACACCTTC. Translating it yields CASSLPRTGYGYTF. The variable domain in full, with the rest retrieved from reference TRBV11-3 and TRBJ1-2, is EAGVVQSPRYKIIEKKQPVAFWCNPISGHNTLYWYLQNLGQGPELLIRYENEEAVDDSQLPKDRFSAERLKGVDSTLKIQPAELGDSAVYLCASSLPRTGYGYTFGSGTRLTVV.

The rearrangement joins TRBV7-3 to TRBJ2-5; D is perhaps TRBD2 (6 bases). The V gene lost 2 bases and the J gene lost 5 bases, with 12 bases spanning the gap. Germline-derived CDR1 and CDR2 are SGHTA and FQGTGA. The CDR3 has 14 amino acids. DNA for the CDR3: TGTGCCAGCAGCTTAGGAGGGGCCAGTGAGACCCAGTACTTC. Encoded protein: CASSLGGASETQYF.

The genes are TRBV28 and TRBJ2-3; D is unclear. Germline assignment: CDR1 MDHEN and CDR2 SYDVKM. This CDR3 has 18 amino acids. The V and J ends lost 6 bases and 1 base respectively, with 23 bases between them. CDR3: CASSTTRSPEWGTDTQYF. CDR3 in DNA: TGTGCCAGCAGCACCACCCGGAGCCCCGAGTGGGGCACAGATACGCAGTATTTT.

The rearrangement uses TRBV11-2 and TRBJ2-1, with 7 positions matching TRBD2. CDR1 SGHAT and CDR2 FQNNGV come from the germline V gene. The V segment lost 6 bases and the J segment 7 bases; nucleotides outside the gene matches: 12. This CDR3 has 15 residues. In DNA, the CDR3 is TGTGCCAGCAGTGCGTACGCGGGAGTAGGGAATGAGCAGTTCTTC. This codes for CASSAYAGVGNEQFF.

This chain uses TRBV28 with TRBJ2-1; tentative D call: TRBD1 (5 bases). The CDR3 spans 10 residues. CDR1 is MDHEN, CDR2 SYDVKM, per germline. V lost 5 bases, J lost 11 bases, and 7 bases lay in between. The CDR3 here is CASSRQKQFF. CDR3 nucleotides: TGTGCCAGCAGTCGACAGAAGCAGTTCTTC.

V gene TRBV6-5 combines with J gene TRBJ2-3, with 8 bases lining up with TRBD2. The CDR3 runs 15 residues. With 0 bases clipped from V and 4 bases from J, the junction kept 3 bases outside the gene matches. CDR1 and CDR2 (germline): MNHEY, SVGAGI. The CDR3 coding sequence is TGTGCCAGCAGTTACTCGACGGGAGGGTCAGATACGCAGTATTTT. This translates into CASSYSTGGSDTQYF.

The count of this clone is one. The chain recombines TRBV6-2 or TRBV6-3 with TRBJ1-1; 10 bases match TRBD1. The J segment lost 4 bases and the V segment lost 5 bases, leaving 1 base of the junction unmatched. CDR3 size: 13 residues. CDR1 and CDR2 (germline): MNHEY, SVGEGT. CDR3 sequence (DNA): TGTGCCAGCAGTCGGACAGGGGGCACTGAAGCTTTCTTT. Translation: CASSRTGGTEAFF.